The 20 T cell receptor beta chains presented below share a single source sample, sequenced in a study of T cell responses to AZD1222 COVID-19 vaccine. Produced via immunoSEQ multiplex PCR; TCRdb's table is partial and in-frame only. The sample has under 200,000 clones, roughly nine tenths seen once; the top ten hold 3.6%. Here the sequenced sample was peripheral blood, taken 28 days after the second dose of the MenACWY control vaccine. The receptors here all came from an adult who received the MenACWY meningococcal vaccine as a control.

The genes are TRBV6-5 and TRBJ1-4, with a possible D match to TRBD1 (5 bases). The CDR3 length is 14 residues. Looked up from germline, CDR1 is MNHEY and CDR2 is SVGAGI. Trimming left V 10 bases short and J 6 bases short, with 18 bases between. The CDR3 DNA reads TGTGCCACCCCCTTGATTGGGGGTGATGAAAAACTGTTTTTT. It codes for CATPLIGGDEKLFF.

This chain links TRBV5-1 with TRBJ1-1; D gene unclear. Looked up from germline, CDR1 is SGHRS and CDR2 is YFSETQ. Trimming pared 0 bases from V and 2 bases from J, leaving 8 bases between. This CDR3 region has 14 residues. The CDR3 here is CASSLAFGNTEAFF. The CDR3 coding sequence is TGCGCCAGCAGCTTGGCCTTTGGCAACACTGAAGCTTTCTTT. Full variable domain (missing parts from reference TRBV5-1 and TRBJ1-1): KAGVTQTPRYLIKTRGQQVTLSCSPISGHRSVSWYQQTPGQGLQFLFEYFSETQRNKGNFPGRFSGRQFSNSRSEMNVSTLELGDSALYLCASSLAFGNTEAFFGQGTRLTVV.

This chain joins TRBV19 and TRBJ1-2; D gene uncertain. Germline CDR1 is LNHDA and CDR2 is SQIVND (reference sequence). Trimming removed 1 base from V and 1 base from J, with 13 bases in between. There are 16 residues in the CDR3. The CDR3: CASSIGARRLNYGYTF. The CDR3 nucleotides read TGTGCCAGTAGTATAGGGGCCCGACGGCTTAACTATGGCTACACCTTC.

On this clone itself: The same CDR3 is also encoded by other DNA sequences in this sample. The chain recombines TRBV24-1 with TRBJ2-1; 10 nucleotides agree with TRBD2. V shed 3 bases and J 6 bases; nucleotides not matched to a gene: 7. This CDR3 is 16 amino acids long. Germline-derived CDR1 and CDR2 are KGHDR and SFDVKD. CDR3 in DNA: TGTGCCACCAGTGATAGGGCTAGCGGGAGTTCCAATGAGCAGTTCTTC. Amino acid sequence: CATSDRASGSSNEQFF.

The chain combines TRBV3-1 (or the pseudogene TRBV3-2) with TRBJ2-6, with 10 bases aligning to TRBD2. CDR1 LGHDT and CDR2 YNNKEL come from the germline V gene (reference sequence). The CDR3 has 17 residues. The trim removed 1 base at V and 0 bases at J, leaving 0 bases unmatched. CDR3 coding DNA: TGTGCCAGCAGCCAAGGACTAGCGGGCTCTGGGGCCAACGTCCTGACTTTC. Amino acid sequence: CASSQGLAGSGANVLTF.

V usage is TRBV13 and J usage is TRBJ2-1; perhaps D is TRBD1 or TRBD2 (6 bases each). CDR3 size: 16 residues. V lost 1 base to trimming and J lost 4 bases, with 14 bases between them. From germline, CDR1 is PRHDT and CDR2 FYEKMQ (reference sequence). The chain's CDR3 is CASSLDPGALYNEQFF. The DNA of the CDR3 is TGTGCCAGCAGCTTAGACCCGGGGGCTCTATACAATGAGCAGTTCTTC.

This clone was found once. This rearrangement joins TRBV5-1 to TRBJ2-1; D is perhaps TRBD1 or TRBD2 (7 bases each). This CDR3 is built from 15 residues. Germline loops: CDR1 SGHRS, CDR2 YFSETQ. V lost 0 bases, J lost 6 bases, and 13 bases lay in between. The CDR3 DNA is TGCGCCAGCAGCTTGGGCCAGCGGGACAGCAATGAGCAGTTCTTC. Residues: CASSLGQRDSNEQFF.

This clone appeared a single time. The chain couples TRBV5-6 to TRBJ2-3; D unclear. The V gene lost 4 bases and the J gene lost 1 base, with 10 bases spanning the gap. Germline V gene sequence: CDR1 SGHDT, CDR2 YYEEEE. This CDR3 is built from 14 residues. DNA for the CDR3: TGTGCCAGCAGCCCATTTGGGGGCACAGATACGCAGTATTTT. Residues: CASSPFGGTDTQYF. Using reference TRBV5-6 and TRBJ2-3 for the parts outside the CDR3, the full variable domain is DAGVTQSPTHLIKTRGQQVTLRCSPKSGHDTVSWYQQALGQGPQFIFQYYEEEERQRGNFPDRFSGHQFPNYSSELNVNALLLGDSALYLCASSPFGGTDTQYFGPGTRLTVL.

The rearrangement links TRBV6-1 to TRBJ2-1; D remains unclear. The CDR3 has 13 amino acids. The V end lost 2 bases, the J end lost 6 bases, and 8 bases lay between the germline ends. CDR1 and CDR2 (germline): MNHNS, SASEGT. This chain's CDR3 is CASSEWLGNEQFF. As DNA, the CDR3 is TGTGCCAGCAGTGAATGGCTTGGCAATGAGCAGTTCTTC.

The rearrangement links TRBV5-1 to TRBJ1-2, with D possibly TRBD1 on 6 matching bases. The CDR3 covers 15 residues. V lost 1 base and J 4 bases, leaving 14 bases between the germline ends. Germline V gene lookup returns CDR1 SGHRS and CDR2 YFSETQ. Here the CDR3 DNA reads TGCGCCAGCAGCTTGTTATCAGGGGAAGGCTATGGCTACACCTTC. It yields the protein CASSLLSGEGYGYTF.

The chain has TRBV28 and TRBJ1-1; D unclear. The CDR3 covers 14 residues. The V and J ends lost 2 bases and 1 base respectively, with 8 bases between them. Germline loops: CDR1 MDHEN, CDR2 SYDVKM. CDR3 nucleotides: TGTGCCAGCAGTTTAGTTATTTCGAACACTGAAGCTTTCTTT. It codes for CASSLVISNTEAFF.

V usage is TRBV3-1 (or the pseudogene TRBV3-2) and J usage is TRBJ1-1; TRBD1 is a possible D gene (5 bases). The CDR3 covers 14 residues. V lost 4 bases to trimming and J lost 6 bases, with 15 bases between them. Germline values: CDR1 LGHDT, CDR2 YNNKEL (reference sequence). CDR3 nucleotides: TGTGCCAGCAGCCCCGGTGGTGGGGGGGCTGAAGCTTTCTTT. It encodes CASSPGGGGAEAFF.

For the CDR3, the DNA is TGTGCCAGCAGCTCCGTACCCTACGGGGAGCTGTTTTTT. This codes for CASSSVPYGELFF. The chain has TRBV7-2 and TRBJ2-2; D is ambiguous. CDR1 is SGHTA and CDR2 is FQGNSA in the germline V gene. V was pared by 4 bases and J by 7 bases, with 10 bases between. This CDR3 has 13 amino acids. Using reference TRBV7-2 and TRBJ2-2 for the parts outside the CDR3, the full variable domain is GAGVSQSPSNKVTEKGKDVELRCDPISGHTALYWYRQSLGQGLEFLIYFQGNSAPDKSGLPSDRFSAERTGGSVSTLTIQRTQQEDSAVYLCASSSVPYGELFFGEGSRLTVL.

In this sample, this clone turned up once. CDR3 sequence reads: CASSYLRNTSPFF. CDR3 DNA sequence: TGTGCCAGCAGTTATCTGAGGAATACGTCCCCGTTCTTC. The gene calls are TRBV6-2 or TRBV6-3 and TRBJ2-1, with D unresolved. Germline loops: CDR1 MNHEY, CDR2 SVGEGT. V lost 3 bases and J 15 bases, leaving 18 bases between the germline ends. The CDR3 is 13 residues long.

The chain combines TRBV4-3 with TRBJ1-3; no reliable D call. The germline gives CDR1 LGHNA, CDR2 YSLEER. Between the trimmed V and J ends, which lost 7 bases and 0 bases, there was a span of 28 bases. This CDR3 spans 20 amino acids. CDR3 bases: TGCGCCAGCAACTGGTTAGGTTCCGGAGAGCCCCGTGTCTCTGGAAACACCATATATTTT. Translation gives CASNWLGSGEPRVSGNTIYF.

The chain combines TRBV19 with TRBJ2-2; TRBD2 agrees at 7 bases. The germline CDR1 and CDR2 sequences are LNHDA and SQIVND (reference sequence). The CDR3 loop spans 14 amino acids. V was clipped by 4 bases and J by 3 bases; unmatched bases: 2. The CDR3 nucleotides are TGTGCCAGTAGTACCGGGGGGTACACCGGGGAGCTGTTTTTT. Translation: CASSTGGYTGELFF. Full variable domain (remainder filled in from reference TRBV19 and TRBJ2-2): DGGITQSPKYLFRKEGQNVTLSCEQNLNHDAMYWYRQDPGQGLRLIYYSQIVNDFQKGDIAEGYSVSREKKESFPLTVTSAQKNPTAFYLCASSTGGYTGELFFGEGSRLTVL.

CDR3 amino acids: CASSLGGAEQYF. The CDR3, as DNA: TGTGCCAGCAGCTTAGGGGGCGCCGAGCAGTACTTC. The J gene is TRBJ2-7, the V gene TRBV7-8, with D perhaps TRBD1 (5 bases). Per the germline V gene, CDR1 is SGHVS and CDR2 is FQNEAQ. Trimming removed 1 base from V and 6 bases from J, with 7 bases in between. This CDR3 comprises 12 residues.

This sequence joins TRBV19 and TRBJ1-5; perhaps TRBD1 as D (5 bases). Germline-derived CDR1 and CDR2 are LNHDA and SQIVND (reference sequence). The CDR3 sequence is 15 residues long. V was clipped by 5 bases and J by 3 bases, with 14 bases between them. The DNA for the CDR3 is TGTGCCAGTAGTCCGCCGGGACTGACCAATCAGCCCCAGCATTTT. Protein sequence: CASSPPGLTNQPQHF.

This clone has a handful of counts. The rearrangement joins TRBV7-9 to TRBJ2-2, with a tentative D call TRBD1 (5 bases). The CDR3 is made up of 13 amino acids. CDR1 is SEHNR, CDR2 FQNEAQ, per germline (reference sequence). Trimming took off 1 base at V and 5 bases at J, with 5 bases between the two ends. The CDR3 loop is CASSLEGTGELFF. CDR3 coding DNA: TGTGCCAGCAGCTTAGAGGGGACCGGGGAGCTGTTTTTT. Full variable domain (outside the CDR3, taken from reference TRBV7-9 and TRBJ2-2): DTGVSQNPRHKITKRGQNVTFRCDPISEHNRLYWYRQTLGQGPEFLTYFQNEAQLEKSRLLSDRFSAERPKGSFSTLEIQRTEQGDSAMYLCASSLEGTGELFFGEGSRLTVL.

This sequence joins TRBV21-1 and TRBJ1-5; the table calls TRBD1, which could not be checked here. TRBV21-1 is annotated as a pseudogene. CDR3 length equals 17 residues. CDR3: CASSKAMGQGPNQPQHF. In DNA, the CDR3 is TGTGCCAGCAGCAAAGCGATGGGACAGGGGCCCAATCAGCCCCAGCATTTT.